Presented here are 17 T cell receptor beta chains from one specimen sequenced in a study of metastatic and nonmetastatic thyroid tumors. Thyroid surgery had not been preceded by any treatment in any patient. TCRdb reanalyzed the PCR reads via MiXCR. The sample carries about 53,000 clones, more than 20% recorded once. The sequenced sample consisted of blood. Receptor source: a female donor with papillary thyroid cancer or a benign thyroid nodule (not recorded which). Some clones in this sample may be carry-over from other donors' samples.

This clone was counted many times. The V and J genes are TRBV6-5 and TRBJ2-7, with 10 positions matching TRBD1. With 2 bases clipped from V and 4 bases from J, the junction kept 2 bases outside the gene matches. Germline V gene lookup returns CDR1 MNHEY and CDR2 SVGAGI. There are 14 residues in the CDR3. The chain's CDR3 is CASSYDRGRYEQYF. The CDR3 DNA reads TGTGCCAGCAGTTACGACAGGGGGCGATACGAGCAGTACTTC.

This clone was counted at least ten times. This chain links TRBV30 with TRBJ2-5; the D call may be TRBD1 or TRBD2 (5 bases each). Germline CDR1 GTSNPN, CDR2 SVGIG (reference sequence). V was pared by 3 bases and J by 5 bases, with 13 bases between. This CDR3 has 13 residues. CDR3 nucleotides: TGTGCCTGGAGGTGGCAGGGAGTGGAGACCCAGTACTTC. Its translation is CAWRWQGVETQYF.

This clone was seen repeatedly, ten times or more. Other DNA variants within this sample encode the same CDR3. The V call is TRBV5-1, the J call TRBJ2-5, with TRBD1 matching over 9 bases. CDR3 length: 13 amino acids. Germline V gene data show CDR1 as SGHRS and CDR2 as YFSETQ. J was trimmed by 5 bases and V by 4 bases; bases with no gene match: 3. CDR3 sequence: CASSTGGIETQYF. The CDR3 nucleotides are TGCGCCAGCAGCACAGGGGGCATCGAGACCCAGTACTTC.

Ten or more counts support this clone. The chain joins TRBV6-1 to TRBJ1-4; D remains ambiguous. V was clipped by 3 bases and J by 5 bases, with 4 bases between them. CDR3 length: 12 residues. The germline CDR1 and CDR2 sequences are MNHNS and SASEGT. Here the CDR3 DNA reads TGTGCCAGCAGTGAGATAAATGAAAAACTGTTTTTT. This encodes CASSEINEKLFF.

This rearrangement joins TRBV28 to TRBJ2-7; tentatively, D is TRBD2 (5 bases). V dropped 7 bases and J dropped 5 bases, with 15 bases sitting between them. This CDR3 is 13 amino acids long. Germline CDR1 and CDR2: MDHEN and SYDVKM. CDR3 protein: CASMIAGGNEQYF. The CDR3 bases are TGTGCCAGCATGATAGCTGGAGGAAACGAGCAGTACTTC.

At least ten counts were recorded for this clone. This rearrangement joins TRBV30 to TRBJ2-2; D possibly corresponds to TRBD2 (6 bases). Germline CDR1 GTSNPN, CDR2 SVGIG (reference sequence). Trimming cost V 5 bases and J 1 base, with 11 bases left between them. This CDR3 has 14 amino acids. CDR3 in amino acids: CAWQRDLNTGELFF. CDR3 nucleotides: TGTGCCTGGCAACGGGACTTGAACACCGGGGAGCTGTTTTTT.

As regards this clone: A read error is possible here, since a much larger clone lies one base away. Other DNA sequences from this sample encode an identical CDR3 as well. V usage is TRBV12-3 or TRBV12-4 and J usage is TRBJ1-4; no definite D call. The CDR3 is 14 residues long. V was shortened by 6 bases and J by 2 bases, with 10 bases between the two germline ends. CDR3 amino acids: CASRHVGTNEKLFF. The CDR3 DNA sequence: TGTGCCAGCAGACACGTTGGTACTAATGAAAAACTGTTTTTT.

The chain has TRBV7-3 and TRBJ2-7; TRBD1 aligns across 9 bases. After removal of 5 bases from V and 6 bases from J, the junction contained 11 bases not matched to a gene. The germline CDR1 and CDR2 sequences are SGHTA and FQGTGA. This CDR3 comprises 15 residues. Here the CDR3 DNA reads TGTGCCAGCAGCCCCAGTGCAACAGGGGGCGGCGAGCAGTACTTC. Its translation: CASSPSATGGGEQYF.

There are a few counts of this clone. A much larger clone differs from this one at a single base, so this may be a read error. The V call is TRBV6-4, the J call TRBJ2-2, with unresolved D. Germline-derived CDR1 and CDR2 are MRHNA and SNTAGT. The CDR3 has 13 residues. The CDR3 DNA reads TGCGCCAGCAGTGACTCGTACACCGGGGAGCTGTTTTTT. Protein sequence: CASSDSYTGELFF.

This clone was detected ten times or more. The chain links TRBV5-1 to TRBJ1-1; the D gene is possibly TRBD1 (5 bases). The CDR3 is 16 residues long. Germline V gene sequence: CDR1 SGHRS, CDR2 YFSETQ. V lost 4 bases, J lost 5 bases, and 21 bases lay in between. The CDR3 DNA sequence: TGCGCCAGCAGCCCCCGAGTGGGGGGGGTTGTGACTGAAGCTTTCTTT. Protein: CASSPRVGGVVTEAFF.

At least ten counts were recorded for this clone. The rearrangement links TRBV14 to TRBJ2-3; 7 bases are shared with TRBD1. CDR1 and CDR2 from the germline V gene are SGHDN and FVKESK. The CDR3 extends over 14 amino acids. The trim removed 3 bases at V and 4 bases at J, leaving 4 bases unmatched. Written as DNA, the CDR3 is TGTGCCAGCAGCCAGACAGGGTTGGCAGATACGCAGTATTTT. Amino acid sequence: CASSQTGLADTQYF.

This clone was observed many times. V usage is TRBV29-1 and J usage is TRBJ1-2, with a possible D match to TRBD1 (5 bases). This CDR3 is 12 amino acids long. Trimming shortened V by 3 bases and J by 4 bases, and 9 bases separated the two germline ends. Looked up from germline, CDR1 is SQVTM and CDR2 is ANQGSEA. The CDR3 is CSVEWGSYGYTF. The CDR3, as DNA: TGCAGCGTTGAGTGGGGGAGCTATGGCTACACCTTC.

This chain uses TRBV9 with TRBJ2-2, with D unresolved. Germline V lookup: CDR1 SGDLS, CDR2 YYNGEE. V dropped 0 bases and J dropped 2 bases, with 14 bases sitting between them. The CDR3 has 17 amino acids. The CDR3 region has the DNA TGTGCCAGCAGCGTAGGAAGTAGTGGGGTTAACACCGGGGAGCTGTTTTTT. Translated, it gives CASSVGSSGVNTGELFF.

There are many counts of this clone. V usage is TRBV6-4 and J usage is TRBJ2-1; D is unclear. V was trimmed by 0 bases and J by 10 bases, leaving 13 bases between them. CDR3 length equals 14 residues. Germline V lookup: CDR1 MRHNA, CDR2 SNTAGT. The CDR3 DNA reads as TGTGCCAGCAGTGACTCTCCGGCAGTGGGGGAGCAGTTCTTC. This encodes CASSDSPAVGEQFF.

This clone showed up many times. CDR3 sequence: CASSPPRTSGRIPTQGSYNEQFF. The CDR3 DNA reads as TGTGCCAGCTCACCACCGAGAACTAGCGGGAGGATCCCAACCCAGGGCTCCTACAATGAGCAGTTCTTC. The genes are TRBV18 and TRBJ2-1, with 12 bases identical to TRBD2. This CDR3 contains 23 residues. The junction had 18 bases not matched to a gene; V was cut back by 0 bases and J by 0 bases. Looked up from germline, CDR1 is KGHSH and CDR2 is LQKENI. The whole variable domain, filled in from reference TRBV18 and TRBJ2-1, reads NAGVMQNPRHLVRRRGQEARLRCSPMKGHSHVYWYRQLPEEGLKFMVYLQKENIIDESGMPKERFSAEFPKEGPSILRIQQVVRGDSAAYFCASSPPRTSGRIPTQGSYNEQFFGPGTRLTVL.

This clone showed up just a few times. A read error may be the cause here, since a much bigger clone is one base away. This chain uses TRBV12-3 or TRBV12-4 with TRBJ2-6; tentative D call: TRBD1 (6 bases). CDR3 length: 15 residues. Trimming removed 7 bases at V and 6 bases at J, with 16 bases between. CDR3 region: CASTSTGMAANVLTF. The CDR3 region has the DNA TGTGCCAGCACCAGTACAGGGATGGCGGCCAACGTCCTGACTTTC.

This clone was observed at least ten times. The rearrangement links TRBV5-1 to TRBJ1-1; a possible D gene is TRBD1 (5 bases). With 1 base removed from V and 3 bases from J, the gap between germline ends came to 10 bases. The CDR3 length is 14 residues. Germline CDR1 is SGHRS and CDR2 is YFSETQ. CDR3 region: CASSLRGTYTEAFF. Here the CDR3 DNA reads TGCGCCAGCAGCTTGCGGGGGACGTACACTGAAGCTTTCTTT. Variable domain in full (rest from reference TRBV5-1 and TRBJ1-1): KAGVTQTPRYLIKTRGQQVTLSCSPISGHRSVSWYQQTPGQGLQFLFEYFSETQRNKGNFPGRFSGRQFSNSRSEMNVSTLELGDSALYLCASSLRGTYTEAFFGQGTRLTVV.